This T cell receptor beta chain comes out of a study of control samples from healthy donors and cancer patients. Deletions cut 2 bases from V and 3 bases from J, with 4 bases between. Germline V lookup: CDR1 KGHSH, CDR2 LQKENI. This CDR3 comprises 12 residues. Only one count was recorded for this clone. The data were produced by immunoSEQ multiplex PCR, yet TCRdb's version contains in-frame clones alone and is incomplete. Found here are about 160,000 clones, 80% to 90% of them singletons; the top ten hold 12%. The genes are TRBV18 and TRBJ2-5; D is ambiguous. What was sequenced was blood. This sequence was found in a man between 25 and 39 years old in good health. CDR3: CASSPEKETQYF. Written as DNA, the CDR3 is TGTGCCAGCTCACCAGAAAAAGAGACCCAGTACTTC.